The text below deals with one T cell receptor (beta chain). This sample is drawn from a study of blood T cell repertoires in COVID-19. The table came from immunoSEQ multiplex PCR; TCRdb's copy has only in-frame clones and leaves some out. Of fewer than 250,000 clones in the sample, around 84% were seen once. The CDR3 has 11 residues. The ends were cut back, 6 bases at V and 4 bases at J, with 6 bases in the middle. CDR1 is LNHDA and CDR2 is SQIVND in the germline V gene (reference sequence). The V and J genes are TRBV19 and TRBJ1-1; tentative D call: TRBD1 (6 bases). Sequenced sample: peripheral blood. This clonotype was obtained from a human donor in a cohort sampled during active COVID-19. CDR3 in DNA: TGTGCCAGTAGCAGGGGCACTGAAGCTTTCTTT. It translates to CASSRGTEAFF. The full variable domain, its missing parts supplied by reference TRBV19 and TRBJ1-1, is DGGITQSPKYLFRKEGQNVTLSCEQNLNHDAMYWYRQDPGQGLRLIYYSQIVNDFQKGDIAEGYSVSREKKESFPLTVTSAQKNPTAFYLCASSRGTEAFFGQGTRLTVV.